The sequence of this TCR beta chain was determined in a study of vaccination and CD4 T cells after COVID-19. As for the study in general: A median of roughly 97 days (range 35 to 161) separated diagnosis from post-COVID sampling. The control cultures got either a CEFX pool, an HIV-1 Nef pool, or no peptide at all.

The Oncomine TCR Beta short-read assay generated sequence data from the DNA of cultured CD4+ T cells. TCRdb recomputed calls from the PCR reads with MiXCR, one row per CDR3 protein. In the table there are some 20,000 distinct CDR3 sequences, around a quarter of which are singletons. Trimming took 8 bases from V and 4 from J; bases not matched to a gene: 7. The CDR3 runs 13 residues. Germline V gene data show CDR1 as SGHTA and CDR2 as FQGNSA. Stated treatment: roughly 11-day PBMC culture with coronavirus spike peptide pools or control peptides (ViraFEST assay). This clonotype has only a few counts. Antigen: not known.

This rearrangement joins TRBV7-2 to TRBJ1-1; TRBD1 matches at 7 bases. This receptor was obtained from a human donor with COVID-19. Sequencing was performed on cultured CD4+ T cells from blood. The CDR3 reads CASGDRVATEAFF. The CDR3, as DNA: TGTGCCAGCGGAGACAGGGTCGCCACTGAAGCTTTCTTT.